One sample yielded the 3 T cell receptor beta chains listed below, sequenced in a study of response to subunit inactivated influenza vaccine. TCRdb called the RT-PCR reads again in MiXCR, with one record for every CDR3 protein. The sample shows about 700,000 distinct CDR3 sequences, around 13% of them seen only once. The sample here was PBMCs from blood, taken less than 15 days before vaccination. The receptors here all came from a man aged 50-60 years who received an inactivated influenza vaccine.

The genes are TRBV7-6 and TRBJ2-7; maybe TRBD2 (6 bases). Between the trimmed V and J ends, which lost 3 bases and 3 bases, there was a span of 12 bases. Germline-derived CDR1 and CDR2 are SGHVS and FNYEAQ. This CDR3 comprises 14 residues. CDR3 protein: CASSFAGPDYEQYF. In DNA, the CDR3 is TGTGCCAGCAGCTTTGCGGGACCTGACTACGAGCAGTACTTC.

This clonotype was observed many times. This chain connects TRBV15 to TRBJ2-3, with D perhaps matching TRBD1 (6 bases). The CDR3 is 14 amino acids. Trimming shortened V by 5 bases and J by 0 bases, and 9 bases separated the two germline ends. Germline lookup yields CDR1 LNHNV and CDR2 YYDKDF (reference sequence). CDR3 in DNA: TGTGCCACCAGCGGAGGACAGAGCACAGATACGCAGTATTTT. It specifies CATSGGQSTDTQYF.

This clonotype was detected only a few times. The chain combines TRBV5-6 with TRBJ1-1; TRBD1 is a possible D gene (5 bases). Germline V lookup: CDR1 SGHDT, CDR2 YYEEEE. This CDR3 has 14 amino acids. V was shortened by 2 bases and J by 2 bases, with 10 bases between the two germline ends. The DNA for the CDR3 is TGTGCCAGCAGCTTTGGCGGACACAACACTGAAGCTTTCTTT. It is translated as CASSFGGHNTEAFF.